One T cell receptor (beta chain) is described in this entry. Its antigen remains unknown. Germline CDR1 is SGHAT and CDR2 is FQNNGV. CDR3 length: 14 amino acids. Unmatched junction bases numbered 4, after V lost 0 bases and J lost 7 bases. The entry originates in a study of CD8 T cells in ankylosing spondylitis. Overall study results and limits: Several highly homologous variants made up a TCR beta motif, and this motif appeared characteristic of ankylosing spondylitis blood. Clones linked with disease were CD8+ and fairly uncommon in the peripheral blood.

Each CDR3 protein gets one entry after TCRdb re-called the 5' RACE reads with MiXCR. The table includes roughly 450,000 distinct CDR3 sequences, roughly 25% detected once. The V gene is TRBV11-2, the J gene TRBJ2-5; the match to TRBD1 covers 8 bases. The clonotype was recovered from a male donor with ankylosing spondylitis. Material: blood, either unsorted or a sorted T cell fraction (not recorded which). The CDR3: CASSLDRGRGTQYF. CDR3 nucleotide sequence: TGTGCCAGCAGCTTAGACAGGGGGCGGGGGACCCAGTACTTC.